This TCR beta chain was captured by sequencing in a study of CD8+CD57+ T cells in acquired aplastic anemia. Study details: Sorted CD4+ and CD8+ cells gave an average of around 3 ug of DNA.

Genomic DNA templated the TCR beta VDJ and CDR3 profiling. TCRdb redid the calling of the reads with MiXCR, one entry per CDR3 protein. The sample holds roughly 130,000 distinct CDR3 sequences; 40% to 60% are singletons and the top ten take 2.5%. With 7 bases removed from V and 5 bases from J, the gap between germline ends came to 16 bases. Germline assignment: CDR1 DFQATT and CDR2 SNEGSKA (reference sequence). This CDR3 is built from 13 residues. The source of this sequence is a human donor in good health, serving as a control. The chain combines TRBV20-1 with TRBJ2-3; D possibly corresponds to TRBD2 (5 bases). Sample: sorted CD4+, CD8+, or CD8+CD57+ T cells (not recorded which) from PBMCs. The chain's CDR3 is CSVATVRVDTQYF. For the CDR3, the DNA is TGCAGTGTGGCGACCGTGAGGGTAGATACGCAGTATTTT.